This is a list of T cell receptor beta chains from one sample in a study of neurological immune-mediated disorders. TCRdb re-derived calls from the 5' RACE reads in MiXCR, one entry per CDR3 protein. Of around 55,000 distinct CDR3 sequences in the sample, 3% to 4% are singletons; the top ten hold roughly 2%. The sequencing sample was made of CD4+ T cells from blood. The origin of the receptors is a woman aged 40 to 50 with multiple sclerosis. The CDR3 runs from the conserved cysteine through the conserved F or W. Fields, in order: J gene, V gene, D gene, clone size, CDR3 protein, CDR3 DNA. A D gene is named only where the DNA matches it firmly. Size values are once, few and many counts, or a class for expanded clones, and some rows have none.

TRBJ2-1 TRBV3-1 . many CASSQGGLTNEQFF TGTGCCAGCAGCCAGGGGGGGCTTACAAATGAGCAGTTCTTC
TRBJ2-1 TRBV6-2/TRBV6-3 . many CASSYAFLPRDGKNEQFF TGTGCCAGCAGTTACGCCTTCTTACCGCGGGACGGGAAGAATGAGCAGTTCTTC
TRBJ2-7 TRBV4-1 TRBD1 many CASRSGQGPYEQYF TGCGCCAGCAGGTCCGGACAGGGGCCCTACGAGCAGTACTTC
TRBJ1-2 TRBV3-1 . many CASSPSGTIANGYTF TGTGCCAGCAGCCCCTCCGGGACAATCGCTAATGGCTACACCTTC
TRBJ2-7 TRBV5-1 TRBD1 many CASSLEDRSYEQYF TGCGCCAGCAGCTTGGAGGACAGGAGCTACGAGCAGTACTTC
TRBJ2-2 TRBV7-2 TRBD1 many CASSSRTGANTGELFF TGTGCCAGCAGCTCGAGGACAGGCGCGAACACCGGGGAGCTGTTTTTT
TRBJ1-1 TRBV19 . many CASSTRRRGGDTEAFF TGTGCCAGTAGTACCAGGCGACGGGGAGGGGACACTGAAGCTTTCTTT
TRBJ2-4 TRBV15 . many CATSSGLLENIQYF TGTGCCACCAGCAGCGGACTCCTCGAAAACATTCAGTACTTC
TRBJ2-4 TRBV3-1 TRBD2 many CASSQRGGENIQYF TGTGCCAGCAGCCAACGGGGGGGCGAAAACATTCAGTACTTC
TRBJ2-1 TRBV3-1 TRBD2 few CASSQVLSGDLVDEQFF TGTGCCAGCAGCCAAGTTCTTAGCGGGGACCTTGTCGATGAGCAGTTCTTC
TRBJ1-6 TRBV27 . many CASSWNNNSPLHF TGTGCCAGCAGTTGGAACAATAATTCACCCCTCCACTTT
TRBJ2-2 TRBV11-2 . many CASTFNTGELFF TGTGCCAGCACCTTCAACACCGGGGAGCTGTTTTTT
TRBJ1-3 TRBV7-2 . many CASSLFFRRTDSGNTIYF TGTGCCAGCAGCTTATTTTTCCGTCGGACCGACTCTGGAAACACCATATATTTT
TRBJ2-3 TRBV7-3 . many CASSQYTDTQYF TGTGCCAGCAGCCAATACACAGATACGCAGTATTTT
TRBJ2-2 TRBV5-1 . many CASSLRPNTGELFF TGCGCCAGCAGCTTGCGTCCGAACACCGGGGAGCTGTTTTTT
TRBJ1-3 TRBV18 . many CASSPPSGNTIYF TGTGCCAGCTCACCACCCTCTGGAAACACCATATATTTT
TRBJ1-1 TRBV6-6 TRBD1 many CASSYITGGGTEAFF TGTGCCAGCAGTTACATCACAGGGGGCGGTACTGAAGCTTTCTTT
TRBJ2-1 TRBV11-2 . many CASSLSRVQFF TGTGCCAGCAGCTTATCCAGGGTACAGTTCTTC
TRBJ1-2 TRBV18 . many CASSPTGLRMGYTF TGTGCCAGCTCACCAACGGGACTCCGGATGGGCTACACCTTC
TRBJ2-2 TRBV5-1 . many CASSRSGLGGWNTGELFF TGCGCCAGCAGCCGATCCGGGTTGGGGGGATGGAACACCGGGGAGCTGTTTTTT
TRBJ1-6 TRBV27 . many CASSLSAQGGRSPLHF TGTGCCAGCAGTTTATCGGCCCAGGGTGGCCGTTCACCCCTCCACTTT
TRBJ1-1 TRBV7-2 . many CASSFWGASTEAFF TGTGCCAGCAGCTTTTGGGGGGCGAGCACTGAAGCTTTCTTT
TRBJ1-3 TRBV20-1 . many CSARDAGGIGGNTIYF TGCAGTGCTAGAGATGCTGGGGGCATCGGTGGAAACACCATATATTTT
TRBJ2-6 TRBV5-1 . many CASSLPGTGANVLTF TGCGCCAGCAGCCTTCCAGGGACTGGGGCCAACGTCCTGACTTTC
TRBJ2-7 TRBV5-1 . many CASSPTGTVYEQYF TGCGCCAGCAGTCCTACCGGGACGGTCTACGAGCAGTACTTC
TRBJ2-7 TRBV6-5 . many CASSYKAGAEGLEQYF TGTGCCAGCAGTTACAAAGCCGGAGCGGAGGGTCTCGAGCAGTACTTC
TRBJ1-5 TRBV4-1 . many CASSQERLGGMQPQHF TGCGCCAGCAGCCAAGAGCGGTTAGGGGGTATGCAGCCCCAGCATTTT
TRBJ2-3 TRBV20-1 . many CSVRRGTDTQYF TGCAGTGTCAGGCGGGGCACAGATACGCAGTATTTT
TRBJ1-4 TRBV27 TRBD1 many CASSRTGFFEKLFF TGTGCCAGCAGTCGGACAGGGTTTTTTGAAAAACTGTTTTTT
TRBJ2-1 TRBV11-2 . many CASSVPLNEQFF TGTGCCAGCAGCGTACCCCTCAATGAGCAGTTCTTC
TRBJ2-3 TRBV5-1 . many CATSRGYTDTQYF TGCGCCACCTCCAGGGGTTACACAGATACGCAGTATTTT
TRBJ1-1 TRBV29-1 . many CSVDRGWGSGTEAFF TGCAGCGTTGATAGGGGGTGGGGATCGGGCACTGAAGCTTTCTTT
TRBJ2-7 TRBV12-3/TRBV12-4 TRBD1 many CASSLRTGGDEQYF TGTGCCAGCAGTTTGAGGACAGGGGGCGACGAGCAGTACTTC
TRBJ2-2 TRBV12-3/TRBV12-4 . many CASSPLYSGLGGTGELFF TGTGCCAGCAGCCCCCTCTATAGCGGCTTAGGGGGGACCGGGGAGCTGTTTTTT
TRBJ2-2 TRBV6-5 . many CASRMQRGTGELFF TGTGCCAGCAGGATGCAGAGAGGCACCGGGGAGCTGTTTTTT
TRBJ1-1 TRBV19 . . CASSLRDTDTEAFF TGTGCCAGTAGTCTCCGGGACACAGACACTGAAGCTTTCTTT
TRBJ2-3 TRBV20-1 . many CSARDPRRADTQYF TGCAGTGCTAGAGATCCTCGGCGGGCAGATACGCAGTATTTT
TRBJ1-1 TRBV5-8 TRBD1 many CASNRGGSRTEAFF TGTGCCAGCAACAGGGGAGGGTCGAGAACTGAAGCTTTCTTT
TRBJ1-4 TRBV3-1 TRBD1 many CASSPLTGADEKLFF TGTGCCAGCAGCCCTCTAACAGGGGCGGATGAAAAACTGTTTTTT
TRBJ1-5 TRBV6-1 . many CASTTRIYSNQPQHF TGTGCCAGCACCACGCGGATCTATAGCAATCAGCCCCAGCATTTT
TRBJ2-1 TRBV7-8 . . CATASSYNEQFF TGTGCCACGGCCAGCTCCTACAATGAGCAGTTCTTC
TRBJ1-6 TRBV4-2 . many CASSQEILRFDSSYNSPLHF TGTGCCAGCAGCCAAGAAATACTTAGGTTCGACAGCTCCTATAATTCACCCCTCCACTTT
TRBJ2-1 TRBV20-1 TRBD2 many CSAIAGNYNEQFF TGCAGTGCTATAGCGGGGAACTACAATGAGCAGTTCTTC
TRBJ1-2 TRBV7-2 . many CASSPRPIANYGYTF TGTGCCAGCAGCCCGAGACCCATAGCTAACTATGGCTACACCTTC
TRBJ1-1 TRBV5-8 TRBD1 many CASSLYGTAKNTEAFF TGTGCCAGCAGCTTGTACGGGACAGCAAAGAACACTGAAGCTTTCTTT
TRBJ1-4 TRBV15 . many CATSIVEKLFF TGTGCCACCAGTATCGTAGAAAAACTGTTTTTT
TRBJ2-3 TRBV7-2 . medium-sized CASSLVSRNTDTQYF TGTGCCAGCAGCTTAGTAAGCCGGAACACAGATACGCAGTATTTT
TRBJ1-1 TRBV24-1 . many CATSDSPPGNTEAFF TGTGCCACCAGTGATTCCCCACCGGGGAACACTGAAGCTTTCTTT
TRBJ2-1 TRBV5-1 TRBD2 . CASSLSVAGKEGQFF TGCGCCAGCAGCTTGTCTGTAGCGGGGAAAGAGGGGCAGTTCTTC
TRBJ2-4 TRBV5-1 TRBD1 many CASRPTGGPDIQYF TGCGCCAGCAGACCAACAGGGGGCCCGGACATTCAGTACTTC
TRBJ2-7 TRBV28 . many CASSLGGGNEQYF TGTGCCAGCAGTTTGGGAGGGGGCAACGAGCAGTACTTC
TRBJ2-1 TRBV6-2/TRBV6-3 . . CASSPWDASKYNEQFF TGTGCCAGCAGTCCCTGGGACGCCTCGAAGTACAATGAGCAGTTCTTC
TRBJ2-5 TRBV2 . many CASKRTSGETQYF TGTGCCAGCAAGCGGACCTCCGGGGAGACCCAGTACTTC
TRBJ1-2 TRBV21-1 . many CASSKGSRRERADYGYTF TGTGCCAGCAGCAAAGGGTCCCGAAGGGAAAGGGCGGACTATGGCTACACCTTC
TRBJ2-5 TRBV6-6 TRBD2 many CASSYSWGGETQYF TGTGCCAGCAGTTACTCGTGGGGGGGAGAGACCCAGTACTTC
TRBJ2-3 TRBV20-1 . many CSARVVGGLQYF TGCAGTGCTAGAGTTGTAGGGGGTCTCCAGTATTTT
TRBJ1-5 TRBV29-1 . many CSVAPGVGQPQHF TGCAGCGTTGCCCCGGGGGTGGGTCAGCCCCAGCATTTT
TRBJ1-5 TRBV2 . many CASTGTQNQPQHF TGTGCCAGCACCGGGACCCAGAATCAGCCCCAGCATTTT